This TCR beta chain was captured in a study of blood T cell repertoires in COVID-19. Study context: Donors in the United States, Italy and Spain gave samples during acute or convalescent COVID-19. T cells, B-cell-depleted T cells, or PBMCs provided the cDNA or gDNA that served as material.

V was clipped by 11 bases and J by 8 bases; unmatched bases: 11. This CDR3 region has 12 residues. Germline V gene data show CDR1 as ENHRY and CDR2 as SYGVKD. Everyone who took part was roughly 18 to 89 years old, and they came from fewer than 25 US areas. Participants were placed into cohorts based on the clinical history they reported. Clones were read by immunoSEQ multiplex PCR, and TCRdb kept only the in-frame ones, dropping some. The sample carries approximately 280,000 clones, about 90% recorded once. Material: PBMCs or T cells enriched from blood (not recorded which). This chain links TRBV10-3 with TRBJ1-2; 7 bases line up with TRBD1. This TCR was sampled from a woman aged 60-75 years who had recovered from COVID-19. CDR3 loop: CAVLQGTGGYTF. CDR3 nucleotides: TGTGCCGTACTACAGGGGACGGGGGGCTACACCTTC.